The clone carrying this T cell receptor (beta chain) was picked up many times. The source of the sample is a study of regulatory T cells in long-lasting Graves disease. Arm-PCR with iRepertoire HTBI primers amplified the CDR3 regions for these TCR beta libraries. TCRdb re-derived calls from the multiplex PCR reads in MiXCR, one entry per CDR3 protein. The data contain about 430,000 distinct CDR3 sequences, around a fifth of them singletons. Time point indicated: persistent/refractory GD, antithyroid drugs over 5 years with positive TRAb. With RNA extracted from PBMCs as input, the TCR library was made. The sequence came from a female donor with Graves disease. The material sequenced was peripheral blood mononuclear cells (PBMCs), taken when the disease was refractory, from a patient treated with antithyroid drugs.

The CDR3 region has the DNA TGTGCCAGCAGTGACACAGGGCCGGGTCAGCCCCAGCATTTT. Translating gives CASSDTGPGQPQHF. V and J are TRBV2 and TRBJ1-5; perhaps TRBD1 as D (6 bases). With 3 bases removed from V and 6 bases from J, the gap between germline ends came to 12 bases. This CDR3 contains 14 residues. Germline CDR1 and CDR2: SNHLY and FYNNEI.